This T cell receptor (beta chain) is from a study of T cell changes during pregnancy in multiple sclerosis. CDR1 is SGDLS, CDR2 YYNGEE, per germline. Trimming left V 4 bases short and J 8 bases short, with 12 bases between. The CDR3 loop spans 13 amino acids. Some clones are missing from TCRdb's copy, which holds only in-frame ones; the method was immunoSEQ multiplex PCR. The sample carries around 52,000 clones, about 91% recorded once. The sequence was collected from a female donor with multiple sclerosis, enrolled in a pregnancy study. The genes are TRBV9 and TRBJ2-2, with D maybe TRBD1 (6 bases). Material: CD4+ T cells from peripheral blood mononuclear cells, obtained in the second trimester of pregnancy. As DNA, the CDR3 is TGTGCCAGCAGCACCGCAGGGGTAGGGGAGCTGTTTTTT. It encodes CASSTAGVGELFF.